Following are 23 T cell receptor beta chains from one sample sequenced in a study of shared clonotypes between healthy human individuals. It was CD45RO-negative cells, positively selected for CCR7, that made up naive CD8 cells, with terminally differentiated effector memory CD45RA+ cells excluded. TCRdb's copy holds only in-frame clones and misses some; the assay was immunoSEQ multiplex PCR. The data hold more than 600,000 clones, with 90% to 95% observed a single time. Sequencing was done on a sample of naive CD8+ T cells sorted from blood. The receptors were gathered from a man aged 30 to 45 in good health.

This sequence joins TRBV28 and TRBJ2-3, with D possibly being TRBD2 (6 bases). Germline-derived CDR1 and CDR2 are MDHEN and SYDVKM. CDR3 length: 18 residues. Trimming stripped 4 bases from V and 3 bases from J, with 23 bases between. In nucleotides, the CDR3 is TGTGCCAGCAGTTCCCCCTATTTCGGGAGAGGAGAAACAGATACGCAGTATTTT. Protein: CASSSPYFGRGETDTQYF.

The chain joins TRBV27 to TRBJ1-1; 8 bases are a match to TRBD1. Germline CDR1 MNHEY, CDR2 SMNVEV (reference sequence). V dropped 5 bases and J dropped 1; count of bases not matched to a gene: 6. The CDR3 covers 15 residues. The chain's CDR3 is CASSIRGRENTEAFF. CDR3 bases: TGTGCCAGCAGTATCAGGGGGCGGGAGAACACTGAAGCTTTCTTT.

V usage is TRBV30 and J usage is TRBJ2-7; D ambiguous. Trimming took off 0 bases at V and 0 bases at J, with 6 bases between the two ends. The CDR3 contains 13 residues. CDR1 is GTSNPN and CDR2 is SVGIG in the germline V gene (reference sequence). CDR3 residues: CAWSVGFSYEQYF. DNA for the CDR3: TGTGCCTGGAGTGTGGGGTTCTCCTACGAGCAGTACTTC. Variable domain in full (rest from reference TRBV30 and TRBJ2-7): SQTIHQWPATLVQPVGSPLSLECTVEGTSNPNLYWYRQAAGRGLQLLFYSVGIGQISSEVPQNLSASRPQDRQFILSSKKLLLSDSGFYLCAWSVGFSYEQYFGPGTRLTVT.

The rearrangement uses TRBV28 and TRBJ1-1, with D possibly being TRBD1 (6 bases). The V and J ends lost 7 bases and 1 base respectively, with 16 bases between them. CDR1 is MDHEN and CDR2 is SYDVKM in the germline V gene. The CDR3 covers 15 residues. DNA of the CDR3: TGTGCCAGCACATCTTGGGGAGGGGGGAACACTGAAGCTTTCTTT. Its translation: CASTSWGGGNTEAFF.

CDR3 loop: CASSLLYGREDTGELFF. Written as DNA, the CDR3 is TGTGCCAGCAGCTTGCTTTATGGTCGGGAGGACACCGGGGAGCTGTTTTTT. The genes are TRBV5-4 and TRBJ2-2; 7 nucleotides match TRBD2. Germline trimming cut 1 base from V and 3 bases from J; bases unmatched to any gene: 9. CDR3 size: 17 residues. Germline CDR1 reads SGHNT; CDR2 reads YYREEE (reference sequence).

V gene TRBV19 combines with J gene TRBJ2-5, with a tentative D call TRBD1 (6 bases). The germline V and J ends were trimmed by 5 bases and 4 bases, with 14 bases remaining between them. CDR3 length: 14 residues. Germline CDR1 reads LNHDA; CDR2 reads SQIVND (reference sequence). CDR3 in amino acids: CASSPQGWGETQYF. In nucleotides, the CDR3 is TGTGCCAGTAGTCCGCAGGGGTGGGGAGAGACCCAGTACTTC.

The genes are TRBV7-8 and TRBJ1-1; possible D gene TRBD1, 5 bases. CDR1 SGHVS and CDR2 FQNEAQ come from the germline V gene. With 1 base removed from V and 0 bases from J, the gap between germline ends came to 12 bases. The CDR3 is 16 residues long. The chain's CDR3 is CASSLVGAGMNTEAFF. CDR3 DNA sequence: TGTGCCAGCAGCTTAGTAGGGGCAGGCATGAACACTGAAGCTTTCTTT.

The CDR3 bases are TGTGCCACCAGCACCGGGACTAGCGGGTTGGCCTACAATGAGCAGTTCTTC. It is translated as CATSTGTSGLAYNEQFF. The chain links TRBV15 to TRBJ2-1, with 12 bases lining up with TRBD2. The ends lost 4 bases at V and 2 bases at J; junction bases unmatched: 6. Germline V lookup: CDR1 LNHNV, CDR2 YYDKDF (reference sequence). The length of the CDR3 is 17 residues.

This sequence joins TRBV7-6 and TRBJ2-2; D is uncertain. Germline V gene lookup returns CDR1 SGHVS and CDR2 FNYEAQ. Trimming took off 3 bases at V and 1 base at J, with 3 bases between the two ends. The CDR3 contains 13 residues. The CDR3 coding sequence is TGTGCCAGCAGCTTCGAGAACACCGGGGAGCTGTTTTTT. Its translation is CASSFENTGELFF.

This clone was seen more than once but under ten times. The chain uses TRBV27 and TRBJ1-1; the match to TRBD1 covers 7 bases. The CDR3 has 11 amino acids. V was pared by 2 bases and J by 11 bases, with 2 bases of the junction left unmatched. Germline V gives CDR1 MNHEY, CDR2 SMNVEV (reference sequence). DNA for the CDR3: TGTGCCAGCAGTTTAGGGACAGTGGCTTTCTTT. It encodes CASSLGTVAFF.

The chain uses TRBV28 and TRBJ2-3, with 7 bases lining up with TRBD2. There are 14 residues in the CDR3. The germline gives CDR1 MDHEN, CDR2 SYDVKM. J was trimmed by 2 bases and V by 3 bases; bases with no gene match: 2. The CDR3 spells CASSFLAVTDTQYF. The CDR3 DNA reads TGTGCCAGCAGTTTCCTAGCGGTCACAGATACGCAGTATTTT.

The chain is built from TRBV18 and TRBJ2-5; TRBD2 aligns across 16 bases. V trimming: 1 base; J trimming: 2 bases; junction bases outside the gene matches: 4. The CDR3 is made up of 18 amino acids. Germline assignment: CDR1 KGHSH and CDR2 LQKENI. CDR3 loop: CASSPRGLAGGPQETQYF. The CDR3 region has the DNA TGTGCCAGCTCACCACGGGGACTAGCGGGAGGGCCTCAAGAGACCCAGTACTTC.

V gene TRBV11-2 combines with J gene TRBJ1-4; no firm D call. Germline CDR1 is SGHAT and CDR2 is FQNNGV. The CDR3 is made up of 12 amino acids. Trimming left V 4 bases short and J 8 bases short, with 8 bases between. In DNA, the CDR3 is TGTGCCAGCAGCTCCTTCGGAGAAAAACTGTTTTTT. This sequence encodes CASSSFGEKLFF.

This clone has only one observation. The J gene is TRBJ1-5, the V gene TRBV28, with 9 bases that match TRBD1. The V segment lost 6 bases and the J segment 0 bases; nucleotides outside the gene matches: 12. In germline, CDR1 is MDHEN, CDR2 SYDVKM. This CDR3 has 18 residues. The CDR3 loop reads CASSDSTGGAYSNQPQHF. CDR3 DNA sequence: TGTGCCAGCAGCGACTCTACAGGGGGCGCTTATAGCAATCAGCCCCAGCATTTT.

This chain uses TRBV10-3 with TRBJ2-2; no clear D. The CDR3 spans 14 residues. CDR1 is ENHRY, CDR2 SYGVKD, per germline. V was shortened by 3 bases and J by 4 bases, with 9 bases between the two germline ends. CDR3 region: CAISDPSRTGELFF. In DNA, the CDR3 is TGTGCCATCAGTGACCCTTCCCGCACCGGGGAGCTGTTTTTT.

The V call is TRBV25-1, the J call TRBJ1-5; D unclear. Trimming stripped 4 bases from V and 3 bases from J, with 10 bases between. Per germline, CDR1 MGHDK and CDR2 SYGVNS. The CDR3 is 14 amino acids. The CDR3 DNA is TGTGCCAGCAGTGGCGACGGCTCCAATCAGCCCCAGCATTTT. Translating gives CASSGDGSNQPQHF.

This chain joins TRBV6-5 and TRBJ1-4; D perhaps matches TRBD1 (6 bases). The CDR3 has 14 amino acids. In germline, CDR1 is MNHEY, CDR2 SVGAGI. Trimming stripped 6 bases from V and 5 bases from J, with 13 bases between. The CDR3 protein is CASRYRAGNEKLFF. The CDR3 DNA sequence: TGTGCCAGCAGATACAGGGCGGGGAATGAAAAACTGTTTTTT.

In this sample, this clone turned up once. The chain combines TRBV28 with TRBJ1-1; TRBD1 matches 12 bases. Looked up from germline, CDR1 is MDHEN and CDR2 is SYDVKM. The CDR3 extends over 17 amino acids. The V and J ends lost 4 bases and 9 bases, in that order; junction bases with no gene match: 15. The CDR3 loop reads CASSSQGQGAIDKKAFF. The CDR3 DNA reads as TGTGCCAGCAGTTCTCAGGGACAGGGGGCTATAGATAAGAAAGCTTTCTTT.

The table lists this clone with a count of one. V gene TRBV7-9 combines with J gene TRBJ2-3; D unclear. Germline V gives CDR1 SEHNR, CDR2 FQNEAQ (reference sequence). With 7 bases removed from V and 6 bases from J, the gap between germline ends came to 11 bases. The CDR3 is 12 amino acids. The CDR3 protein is CASTENPDTQYF. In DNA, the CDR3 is TGTGCCAGCACCGAAAACCCCGATACGCAGTATTTT.

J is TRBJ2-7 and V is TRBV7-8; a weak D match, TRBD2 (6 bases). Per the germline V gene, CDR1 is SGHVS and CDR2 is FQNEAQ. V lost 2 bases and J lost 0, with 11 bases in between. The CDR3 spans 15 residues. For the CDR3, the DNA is TGTGCCAGCAGCTTATTCTCCGGGAGCTCCTACGAGCAGTACTTC. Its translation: CASSLFSGSSYEQYF.

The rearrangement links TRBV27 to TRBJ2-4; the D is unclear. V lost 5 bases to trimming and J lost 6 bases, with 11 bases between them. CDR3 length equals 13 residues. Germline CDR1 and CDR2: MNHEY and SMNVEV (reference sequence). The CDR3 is CASSLDRLNIQYF. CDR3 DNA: TGTGCCAGCAGTCTAGACCGTCTAAACATTCAGTACTTC.

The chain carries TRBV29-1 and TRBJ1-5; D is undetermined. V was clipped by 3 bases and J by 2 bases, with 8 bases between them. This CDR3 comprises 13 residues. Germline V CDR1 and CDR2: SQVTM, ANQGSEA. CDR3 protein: CSVEWDGNQPQHF. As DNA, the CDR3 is TGCAGCGTTGAGTGGGATGGCAATCAGCCCCAGCATTTT. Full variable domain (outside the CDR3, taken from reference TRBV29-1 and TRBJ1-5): SAVISQKPSRDICQRGTSLTIQCQVDSQVTMMFWYRQQPGQSLTLIATANQGSEATYESGFVIDKFPISRPNLTFSTLTVSNMSPEDSSIYLCSVEWDGNQPQHFGDGTRLSIL.

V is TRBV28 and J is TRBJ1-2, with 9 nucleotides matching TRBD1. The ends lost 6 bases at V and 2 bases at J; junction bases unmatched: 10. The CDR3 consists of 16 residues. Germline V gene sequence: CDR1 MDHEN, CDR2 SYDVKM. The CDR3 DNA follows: TGTGCCAGCAGCAAAGAAGGGACAGGGTCGAACTATGGCTACACCTTC. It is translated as CASSKEGTGSNYGYTF.